The rows below give T cell receptor beta chains drawn from one sample of a study of T cell repertoires in cytomegalovirus infection. Which antigens these TCRs recognize remains unknown. One entry per CDR3 protein results from TCRdb running MiXCR on the reads. The repertoire consists of roughly 90,000 distinct CDR3 sequences, with 25% to 35% occurring once and the leading ten covering less than 75%. The sample here was CD8+ T cells from cultured PBMCs, taken from culture after CMV antigen stimulation. These receptors originate from a human donor in good health (CMV status not recorded). Some clones in this sample may be carry-over from other donors' samples. Both conserved end residues are part of each CDR3. The order of the fields is V gene, J gene, D gene, clone size, CDR3 DNA, CDR3 protein. A D gene is named only where the DNA matches it firmly. Where a row states a size, it is once, few, many or the class of an expanded clone; other rows omit it.

TRBV7-8	TRBJ2-7	.	few	TGTGCCAGCAGCTTAGAAGACCCTATTAGTCCGGGCGAGCAGTACTTC	CASSLEDPISPGEQYF
TRBV12-3/TRBV12-4	TRBJ1-5	TRBD1	.	TGTGCCAGCAGTTTAGGGACAGGGGGTTTGTCCCAGCATTTT	CASSLGTGGLSQHF
TRBV10-3	TRBJ1-2	.	few	TGTGCCATCAGTGAGACAGGAGGTAACTATGGCTACACCTTC	CAISETGGNYGYTF
TRBV20-1	TRBJ2-5	.	.	TGCAGTGCTTGGGGGGAACCCTGGGAGACCCAGTACTTC	CSAWGEPWETQYF
TRBV9	TRBJ2-2	.	.	TGTGCCAGCAGCCTACTCTTGAACTCGAACACCGGGGAGCTGTTTTTT	CASSLLLNSNTGELFF
TRBV7-9	TRBJ2-3	TRBD2	few	TGTGCCAGCAGCTTAGGACTAGCGGGGGCTGGGACAGATACGCAGTATTTT	CASSLGLAGAGTDTQYF
TRBV2	TRBJ2-7	TRBD1	many	TGTGCCAGCATTGGGACAGTAACATCTCCCGAGCAGTACTTC	CASIGTVTSPEQYF
TRBV5-6	TRBJ1-5	.	.	TGTGCCAGCAGCTTCCTTAATCAGCCCCAGCATTTT	CASSFLNQPQHF
TRBV28	TRBJ2-7	.	.	TGTGCCACCTCTGGGGGTCAAGTTCCCTACGAGCAGTACTTC	CATSGGQVPYEQYF
TRBV19	TRBJ1-2	.	few	TGTGCCAGTAGGATGGAGGGCCTTTATGGCTACACCTTC	CASRMEGLYGYTF
TRBV4-1	TRBJ2-1	.	.	TGCGCCAGCAGCCAAGAAGGAGTGAGCTCCTACAATGAGCAGTTCTTC	CASSQEGVSSYNEQFF
TRBV6-5	TRBJ1-2	.	many	TGTGCCAGCAGTCAAAAGACAGCCTACCTTAACTATGGCTACACCTTC	CASSQKTAYLNYGYTF
TRBV11-2	TRBJ2-1	.	.	TGTGCCAGCAGAGCTACCTACCGGAATTTAAATGAGCAGTTCTTC	CASRATYRNLNEQFF
TRBV12-3/TRBV12-4	TRBJ2-3	TRBD2	few	TGTGCCAGCCGACCGGGGACTAGGCCCACCGGGGGTACGCAGTATTTT	CASRPGTRPTGGTQYF
TRBV9	TRBJ1-4	.	many	TGTGCCAGCAGCACCGAGGGGATAGTCGGTGAAAAACTGTTTTTT	CASSTEGIVGEKLFF
TRBV2	TRBJ2-1	.	.	TGTGCCAGCAGTGTTCAACCCCCCGGGCAGTTCTTC	CASSVQPPGQFF
TRBV27	TRBJ2-7	.	.	TGTGCCAGCAGTTTATTGTGGGGGGACGAGCAGTACTTC	CASSLLWGDEQYF
TRBV12-3/TRBV12-4	TRBJ1-1	TRBD1	once	TGTGCCAGCAGTCACGGACAGGGTGGCACTGAAGCTTTCTTT	CASSHGQGGTEAFF
TRBV4-1	TRBJ1-6	TRBD1	few	TGCGCCAGCAGCCAAGACCAGATTGACAGGGCTAATTCACCCCTCCACTTT	CASSQDQIDRANSPLHF
TRBV4-2	TRBJ1-5	.	.	TGTGCCAGCAGCCAAGATCTCGGTTCGGGCAATCAGCCCCAGCATTTT	CASSQDLGSGNQPQHF
TRBV7-9	TRBJ1-3	.	.	TGTGCCAGCAGCTTCCTAGACCATTCGGGAGGGAACACCATATATTTT	CASSFLDHSGGNTIYF
TRBV6-1	TRBJ1-1	TRBD1	few	TGTGCCACCGAACCAGACAGGGGGGTACGCGGCACTGAAGCTTTCTTT	CATEPDRGVRGTEAFF
TRBV2	TRBJ2-7	.	.	TGTGCCAGCAGTGATGGCGAGCAGTACTTC	CASSDGEQYF
TRBV7-9	TRBJ1-1	TRBD1	.	TGTGCCACCCGACAGGGGGATGAAGCTTTCTTT	CATRQGDEAFF
TRBV29-1	TRBJ1-4	TRBD1	many	TGCAGCGTGAGGACAGGTTTGGAAGAAAAACTGTTTTTT	CSVRTGLEEKLFF
TRBV7-2	TRBJ2-2	.	.	TGTGCCAGCAGCCGCCATCACACCGGGGAGCTGTTTTTT	CASSRHHTGELFF
TRBV10-3	TRBJ2-7	TRBD2	.	TGTGCCATCAGCGAGCGGGGGGCTCGGGAGCAGTACTTC	CAISERGAREQYF
TRBV5-1	TRBJ1-1	TRBD1	.	TGCGCCAGCAGCTGGGACAGCATGAACACTGAAGCTTTCTTT	CASSWDSMNTEAFF
TRBV7-6	TRBJ1-5	.	.	TGTGCCAGCAGCTTTGCTGGCTTGGATAGCAATCAGCCCCAGCATTTT	CASSFAGLDSNQPQHF
TRBV11-1	TRBJ2-7	.	.	TGTGCCAGCAGCTTAGGCGGGGCCCCCGCCTACGAGCAGTACTTC	CASSLGGAPAYEQYF
TRBV7-9	TRBJ2-7	TRBD1	.	TGTGCCAGCAGCCCCGGGACAGGGGTCGAGCAGTACTTC	CASSPGTGVEQYF
TRBV19	TRBJ1-3	.	.	TGTGCCAGTAGTTCATCGGGGATCTCTGGAAACACCATATATTTT	CASSSSGISGNTIYF
TRBV9	TRBJ1-1	.	.	TGTGCCAGCAGCGTAGATATTGGAAGTGGATCTGAAGCTTTCTTT	CASSVDIGSGSEAFF
TRBV7-3	TRBJ1-6	.	.	TGTGCCAGCAGCTTATACGGGTATAATTCACCCCTCCACTTT	CASSLYGYNSPLHF
TRBV6-5	TRBJ2-1	.	.	TGTGCCAGCAGTTACGGGCAGTCCCTCAATGAGCAGTTCTTC	CASSYGQSLNEQFF
TRBV27	TRBJ2-3	.	many	TGTGCCAGCAGTCCCCACGCAGGGGTGGAAGATACGCAGTATTTT	CASSPHAGVEDTQYF
TRBV6-1	TRBJ1-1	.	many	TGTGCCAGCAGACGTTCACAGGGATACGAAGCTTTCTTT	CASRRSQGYEAFF
TRBV7-2	TRBJ2-5	TRBD1	few	TGTGCCAGCAGCTTAGACCAGGGACAGGGGCGAGAGACCCAGTACTTC	CASSLDQGQGRETQYF
TRBV11-2	TRBJ1-6	.	medium-sized	TGTGCCAGCAGCCTGAAAGGAAGGGCTTCGAAGAATTCACCCCTCCACTTT	CASSLKGRASKNSPLHF
TRBV6-5	TRBJ2-3	.	few	TGTGCCAGCAGTTACTCGAGCAGTGTGGGGGATACGCAGTATTTT	CASSYSSSVGDTQYF
TRBV28	TRBJ1-5	.	many	TGTGCCAGCACTTCTTCGTACGGGGACGTATTCAATCAGCCCCAGCATTTT	CASTSSYGDVFNQPQHF
TRBV7-2	TRBJ1-6	.	few	TGTGCCAGCAGCTTAGACGCGGGCTACTCACCCCTCCACTTT	CASSLDAGYSPLHF
TRBV20-1	TRBJ2-3	TRBD2	few	TGCAGTGCTAGAGATCCCCTGCGGGGGGATACGCAGTATTTT	CSARDPLRGDTQYF
TRBV7-2	TRBJ1-3	.	many	TGTGCCAGCAGCTTAAATCCTGGAAACACCATATATTTT	CASSLNPGNTIYF
TRBV20-1	TRBJ2-2	.	.	TGCAGTGCCCAGACGGGTGAGAGTGACACCGGGGAGCTGTTTTTT	CSAQTGESDTGELFF
TRBV6-6	TRBJ2-5	TRBD2	.	TGTGCCAGCAGTTACGAGGATAGCGGGGGGGCAGAGACCCAGTACTTC	CASSYEDSGGAETQYF
TRBV9	TRBJ1-4	TRBD1	.	TGTGCCAGCAGCGAGTATACCGGGACAGGGGGCGGAAAACTGTTTTTT	CASSEYTGTGGGKLFF
TRBV7-2	TRBJ2-7	.	few	TGTGCCAGCACCATGGAGTCTAGACCGTTCTACGAGCAGTACTTC	CASTMESRPFYEQYF
TRBV5-4	TRBJ2-5	.	.	TGTGCCAGCACCCGAGAAAGCCAAGAGACCCAGTACTTC	CASTRESQETQYF
TRBV29-1	TRBJ1-4	.	many	TGCAGCGTCCTGAGGGAAGGGAATGAAAAACTGTTTTTT	CSVLREGNEKLFF
TRBV4-1	TRBJ1-2	.	.	TGCGCCAGCAGCCAGGGGGCCTTCTATGGCTACACCTTC	CASSQGAFYGYTF
TRBV12-3/TRBV12-4	TRBJ2-4	TRBD1	.	TGTGCCAGCAGCCGAAATCTGAGAACCCCGACAGGGGGGAGAAACATTCAGTACTTC	CASSRNLRTPTGGRNIQYF
TRBV2	TRBJ2-7	TRBD2	.	TGTGCCACCGTGGGACTAGCGAACGAGCAGTACTTC	CATVGLANEQYF
TRBV28	TRBJ2-7	.	few	TGTGCCAGCAGTTGGGACGCCTCCTACGAGCAGTACTTC	CASSWDASYEQYF